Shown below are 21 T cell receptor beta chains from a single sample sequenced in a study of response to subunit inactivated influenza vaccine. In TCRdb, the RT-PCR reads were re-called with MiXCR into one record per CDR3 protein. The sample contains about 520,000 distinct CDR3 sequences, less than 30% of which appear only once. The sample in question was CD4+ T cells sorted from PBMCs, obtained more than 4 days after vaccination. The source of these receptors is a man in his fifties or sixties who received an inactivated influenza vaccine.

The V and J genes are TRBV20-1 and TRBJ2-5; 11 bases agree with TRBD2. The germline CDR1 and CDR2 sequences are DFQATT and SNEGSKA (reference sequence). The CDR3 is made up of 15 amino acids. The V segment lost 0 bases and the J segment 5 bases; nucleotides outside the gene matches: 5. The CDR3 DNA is TGCAGTGCTAGAGATCTACTAGCGGGAGTTGAGACCCAGTACTTC. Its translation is CSARDLLAGVETQYF.

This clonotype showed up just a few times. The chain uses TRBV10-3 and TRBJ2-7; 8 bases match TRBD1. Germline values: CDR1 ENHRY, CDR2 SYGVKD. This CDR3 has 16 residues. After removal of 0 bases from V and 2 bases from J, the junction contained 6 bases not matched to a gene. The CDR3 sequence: CAISESSGQGTYEQYF. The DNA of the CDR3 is TGTGCCATCAGTGAGTCGTCCGGACAGGGTACCTACGAGCAGTACTTC.

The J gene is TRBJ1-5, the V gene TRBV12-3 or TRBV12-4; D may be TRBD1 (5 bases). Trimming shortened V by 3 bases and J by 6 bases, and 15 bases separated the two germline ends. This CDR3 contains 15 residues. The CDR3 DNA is TGTGCCAGCAGTTTCACGTGGGGCGGGGGTCAGCCCCAGCATTTT. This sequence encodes CASSFTWGGGQPQHF.

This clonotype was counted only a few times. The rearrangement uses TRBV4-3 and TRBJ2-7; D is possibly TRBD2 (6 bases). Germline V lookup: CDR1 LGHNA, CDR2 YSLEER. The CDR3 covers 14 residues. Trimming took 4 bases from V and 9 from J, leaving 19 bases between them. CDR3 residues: CASSRGGGIGVQYF. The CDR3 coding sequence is TGCGCCAGCAGCCGGGGAGGCGGGATAGGTGTGCAGTACTTC.

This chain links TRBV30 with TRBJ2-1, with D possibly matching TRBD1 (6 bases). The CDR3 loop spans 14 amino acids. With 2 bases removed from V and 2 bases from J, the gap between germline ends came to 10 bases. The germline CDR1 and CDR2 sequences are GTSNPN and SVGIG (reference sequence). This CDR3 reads CAWSLKGAYNEQFF. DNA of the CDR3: TGTGCCTGGAGTTTAAAGGGGGCCTACAATGAGCAGTTCTTC.

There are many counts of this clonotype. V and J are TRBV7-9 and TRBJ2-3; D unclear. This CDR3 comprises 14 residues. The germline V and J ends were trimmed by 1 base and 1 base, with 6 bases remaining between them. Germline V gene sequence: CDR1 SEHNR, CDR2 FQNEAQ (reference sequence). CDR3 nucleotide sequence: TGTGCCAGCAGCTTAGGTTCCCGCACAGATACGCAGTATTTT. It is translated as CASSLGSRTDTQYF.

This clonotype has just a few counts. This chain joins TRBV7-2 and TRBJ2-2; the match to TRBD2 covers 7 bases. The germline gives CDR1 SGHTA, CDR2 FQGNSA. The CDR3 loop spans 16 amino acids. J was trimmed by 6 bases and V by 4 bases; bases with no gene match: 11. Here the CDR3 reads CASSWAPGLFAGELFF. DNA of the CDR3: TGTGCCAGCAGCTGGGCTCCGGGACTATTTGCCGGGGAGCTGTTTTTT. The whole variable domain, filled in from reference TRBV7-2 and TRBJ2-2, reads GAGVSQSPSNKVTEKGKDVELRCDPISGHTALYWYRQSLGQGLEFLIYFQGNSAPDKSGLPSDRFSAERTGGSVSTLTIQRTQQEDSAVYLCASSWAPGLFAGELFFGEGSRLTVL.

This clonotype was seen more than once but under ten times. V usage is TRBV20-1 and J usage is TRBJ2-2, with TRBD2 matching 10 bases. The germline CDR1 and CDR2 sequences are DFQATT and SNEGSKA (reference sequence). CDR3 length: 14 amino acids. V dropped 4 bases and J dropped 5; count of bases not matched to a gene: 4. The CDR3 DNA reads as TGCAGTGCTAATAAGCGGGGGGGTACCGGGGAGCTGTTTTTT. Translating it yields CSANKRGGTGELFF.

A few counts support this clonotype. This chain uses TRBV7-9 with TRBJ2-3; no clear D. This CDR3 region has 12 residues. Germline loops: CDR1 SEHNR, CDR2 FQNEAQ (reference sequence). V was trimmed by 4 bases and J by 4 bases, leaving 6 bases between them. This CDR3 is CASSSTADTQYF. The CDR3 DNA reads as TGTGCCAGCAGCTCCACGGCAGATACGCAGTATTTT.

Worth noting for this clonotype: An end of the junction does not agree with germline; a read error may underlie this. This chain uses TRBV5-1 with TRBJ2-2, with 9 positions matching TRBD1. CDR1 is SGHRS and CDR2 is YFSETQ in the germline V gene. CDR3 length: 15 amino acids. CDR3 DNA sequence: TGCGCCAGCAGGAAGGACAGGGGAGAGACCGGGGAGCAGTTTTTT. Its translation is CASRKDRGETGEQFF.

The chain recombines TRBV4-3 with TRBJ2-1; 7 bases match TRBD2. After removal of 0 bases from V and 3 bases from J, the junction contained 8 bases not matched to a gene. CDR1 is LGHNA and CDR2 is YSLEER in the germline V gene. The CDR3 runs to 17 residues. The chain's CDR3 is CASSQDPREALYNEQFF. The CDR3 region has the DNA TGCGCCAGCAGCCAAGATCCTCGGGAGGCCCTCTACAATGAGCAGTTCTTC.

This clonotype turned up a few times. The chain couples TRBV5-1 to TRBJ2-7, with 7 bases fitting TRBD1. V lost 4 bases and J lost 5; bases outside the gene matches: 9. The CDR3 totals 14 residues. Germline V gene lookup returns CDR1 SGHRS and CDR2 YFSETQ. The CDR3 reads CASSRGQESNEQYF. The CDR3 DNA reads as TGCGCCAGCAGCCGAGGACAGGAATCAAACGAGCAGTACTTC.

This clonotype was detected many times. The CDR3 spells CASSPPSRGGGYTF. In DNA, the CDR3 is TGTGCCAGCAGTCCACCCAGTCGGGGAGGAGGCTACACCTTC. The chain recombines TRBV28 with TRBJ1-2; D unresolved. This CDR3 has 14 amino acids. Trimming took off 5 bases at V and 8 bases at J, with 18 bases between the two ends. The germline gives CDR1 MDHEN, CDR2 SYDVKM.

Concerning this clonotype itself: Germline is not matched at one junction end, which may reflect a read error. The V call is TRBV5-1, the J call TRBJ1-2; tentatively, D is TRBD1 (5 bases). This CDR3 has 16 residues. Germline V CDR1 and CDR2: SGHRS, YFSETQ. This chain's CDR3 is CASRLAYRSFNYGYTF. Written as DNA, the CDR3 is TGCGCCAGCAGATTGGCCTACAGGTCCTTTAACTATGGCTACACCTTC. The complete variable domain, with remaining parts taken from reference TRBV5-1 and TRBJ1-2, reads KAGVTQTPRYLIKTRGQQVTLSCSPISGHRSVSWYQQTPGQGLQFLFEYFSETQRNKGNFPGRFSGRQFSNSRSEMNVSTLELGDSALYLCASRLAYRSFNYGYTFGSGTRLTVV.

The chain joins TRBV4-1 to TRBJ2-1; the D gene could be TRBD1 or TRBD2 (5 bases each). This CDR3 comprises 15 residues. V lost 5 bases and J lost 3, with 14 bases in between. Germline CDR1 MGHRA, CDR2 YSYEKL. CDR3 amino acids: CASSLGTDNYNEQFF. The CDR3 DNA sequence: TGCGCCAGCAGCTTAGGGACCGACAACTACAATGAGCAGTTCTTC.

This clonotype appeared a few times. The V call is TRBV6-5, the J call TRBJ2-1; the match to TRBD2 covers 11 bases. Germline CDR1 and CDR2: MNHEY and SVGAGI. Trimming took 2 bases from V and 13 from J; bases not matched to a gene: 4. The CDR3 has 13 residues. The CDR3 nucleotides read TGTGCCAGCAGTTACGTAGCGGGAGGGCATCAGTTCTTC. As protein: CASSYVAGGHQFF.

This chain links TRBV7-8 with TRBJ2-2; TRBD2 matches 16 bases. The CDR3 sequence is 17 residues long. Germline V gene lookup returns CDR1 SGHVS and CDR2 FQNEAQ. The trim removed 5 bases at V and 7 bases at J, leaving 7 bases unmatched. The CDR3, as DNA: TGTGCCAGCAGCATGGGACTAGCGGGGGGGCCGGTCGGGGAGCTGTTTTTT. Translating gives CASSMGLAGGPVGELFF.

CDR3 region: CASSQEVASYEQYF. In DNA, the CDR3 is TGTGCCAGCAGCCAAGAGGTAGCCTCCTACGAGCAGTACTTC. The chain links TRBV3-1 to TRBJ2-7, with D unclear. The CDR3 runs to 14 residues. V shed 0 bases and J shed 0 bases, with 6 bases lying between them. Germline V gene sequence: CDR1 LGHDT, CDR2 YNNKEL (reference sequence).

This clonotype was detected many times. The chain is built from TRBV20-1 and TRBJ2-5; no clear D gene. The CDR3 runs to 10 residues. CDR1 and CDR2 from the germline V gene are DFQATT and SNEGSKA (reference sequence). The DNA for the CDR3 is TGCAGCGCCGGGCAAGAGACCCAGTACTTC. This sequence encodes CSAGQETQYF.

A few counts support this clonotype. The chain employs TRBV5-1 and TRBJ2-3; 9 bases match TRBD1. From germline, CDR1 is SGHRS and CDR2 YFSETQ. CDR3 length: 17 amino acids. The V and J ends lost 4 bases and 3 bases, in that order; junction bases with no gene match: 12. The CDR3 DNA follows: TGCGCCAGCAGCCGGACCGCGGGACAGGGTGGTACAGATACGCAGTATTTT. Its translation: CASSRTAGQGGTDTQYF.

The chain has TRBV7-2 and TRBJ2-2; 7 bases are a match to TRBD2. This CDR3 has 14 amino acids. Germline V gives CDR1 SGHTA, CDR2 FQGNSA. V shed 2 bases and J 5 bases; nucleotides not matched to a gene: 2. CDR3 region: CASSLQRGTGELFF. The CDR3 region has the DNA TGTGCCAGCAGCTTACAGCGGGGTACCGGGGAGCTGTTTTTT.